This TCR beta chain is from a study of T cell clonality in common variable immunodeficiency. Per the germline V gene, CDR1 is SGHDT and CDR2 is YYEEEE. V was trimmed by 0 bases and J by 1 base, leaving 7 bases between them. The CDR3 is made up of 14 amino acids. General study points: What drives increased CVID clonality needs T cell subpopulation sequencing.

In this sample, this clone turned up many times. Its antigen is not identified. The read is 3 residues too short to cover the CDR3 end, so that end is filled in from the germline J gene. Assay: immunoSEQ multiplex PCR; the TCRdb copy retains only in-frame clones and omits some. The sample shows roughly 42,000 clones, no singletons; the ten largest hold roughly 2.1%. The clonotype was recovered from a person between 18 and 75 years old in good health. Sequenced input: peripheral blood mononuclear cells. The rearrangement links TRBV5-6 to TRBJ2-5; a possible D gene is TRBD1 (5 bases). This chain's CDR3 is CASSLGQPQETQYF. The CDR3 DNA, read in part, is TGTGCCAGCAGCTTGGGACAGCCCCAAGAGACC.